This record covers a single T cell receptor (beta chain). Its antigen is still unknown. The sample is drawn from a study of T cell responses to AZD1222 COVID-19 vaccine. V lost 5 bases, J lost 3 bases, and 7 bases stayed unmatched. The CDR3 length is 16 residues. Germline V lookup: CDR1 SNHLY, CDR2 FYNNEI. Sequenced by immunoSEQ multiplex PCR; TCRdb stores in-frame clones only, minus some. The sample shows more than 70,000 clones, 85% to 90% of them seen only once. Study outcomes and limitations: Two AZD1222 administrations were followed by greater Spike-specific TCR breadth and depth. Mostly white British, mostly female donors; authors suggested clonal diversity may be underestimated. It was only a handful of AZD1222 recipients who were seropositive at baseline.

Whether given at about 4 or about 12 weeks, second doses were pooled. The receptor comes from an adult who received the AZD1222 COVID-19 vaccine. The genes are TRBV2 and TRBJ1-4; TRBD1 agrees at 9 bases. The sample was peripheral blood, taken 28 days after the second AZD1222 dose. CDR3 residues: CASSTTGGKANEKLFF. CDR3 DNA: TGTGCCAGCAGTACTACAGGGGGCAAGGCTAATGAAAAACTGTTTTTT. The full variable domain, with the rest looked up from reference TRBV2 and TRBJ1-4, is EPEVTQTPSHQVTQMGQEVILRCVPISNHLYFYWYRQILGQKVEFLVSFYNNEISEKSEIFDDQFSVERPDGSNFTLKIRSTKLEDSAMYFCASSTTGGKANEKLFFGSGTQLSVL.